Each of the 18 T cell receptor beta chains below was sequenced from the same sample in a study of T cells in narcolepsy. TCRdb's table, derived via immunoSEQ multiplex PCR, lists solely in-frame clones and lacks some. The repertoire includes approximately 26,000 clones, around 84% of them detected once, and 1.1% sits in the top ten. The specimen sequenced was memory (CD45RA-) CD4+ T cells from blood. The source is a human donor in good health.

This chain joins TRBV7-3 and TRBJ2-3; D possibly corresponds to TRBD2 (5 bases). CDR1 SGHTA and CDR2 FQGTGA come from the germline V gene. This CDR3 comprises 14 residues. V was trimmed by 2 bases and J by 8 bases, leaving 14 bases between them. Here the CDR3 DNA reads TGTGCCAGCAGCTTAGCCGGTGGGGAGTTTACGCAGTATTTT. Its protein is CASSLAGGEFTQYF.

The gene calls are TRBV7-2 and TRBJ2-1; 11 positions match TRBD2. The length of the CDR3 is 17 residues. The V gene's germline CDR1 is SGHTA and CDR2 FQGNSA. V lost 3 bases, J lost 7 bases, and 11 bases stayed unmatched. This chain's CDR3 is CASSFDRLAGMRNEQFF. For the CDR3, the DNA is TGTGCCAGCAGCTTCGATCGACTAGCGGGAATGAGGAATGAGCAGTTCTTC.

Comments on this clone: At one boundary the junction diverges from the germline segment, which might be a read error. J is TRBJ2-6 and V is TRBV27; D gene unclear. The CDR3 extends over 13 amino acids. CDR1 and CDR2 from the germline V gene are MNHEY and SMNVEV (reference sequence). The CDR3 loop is CASRLSGANVLTF. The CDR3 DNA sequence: TGTGCCAGCAGGTTATCTGGGGCCAACGTCCTGACTTTC.

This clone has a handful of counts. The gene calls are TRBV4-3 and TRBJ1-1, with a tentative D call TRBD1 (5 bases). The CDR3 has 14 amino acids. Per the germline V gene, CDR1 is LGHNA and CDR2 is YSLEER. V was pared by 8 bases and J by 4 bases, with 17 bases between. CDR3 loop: CASRLTEGITEAFF. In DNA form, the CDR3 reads TGCGCCAGCCGACTGACAGAAGGGATCACTGAAGCTTTCTTT.

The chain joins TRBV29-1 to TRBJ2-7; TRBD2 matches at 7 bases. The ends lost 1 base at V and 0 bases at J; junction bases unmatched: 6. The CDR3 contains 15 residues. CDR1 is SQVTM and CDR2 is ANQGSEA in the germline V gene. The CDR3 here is CSVEGVAGLSYEQYF. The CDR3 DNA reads TGCAGCGTTGAAGGTGTAGCGGGCCTCTCCTACGAGCAGTACTTC.

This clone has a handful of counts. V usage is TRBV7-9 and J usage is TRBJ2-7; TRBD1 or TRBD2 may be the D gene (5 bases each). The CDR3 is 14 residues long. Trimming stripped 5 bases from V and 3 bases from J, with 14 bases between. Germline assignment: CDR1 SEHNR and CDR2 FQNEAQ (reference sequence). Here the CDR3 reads CASSDRDRSYEQYF. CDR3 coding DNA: TGTGCCAGCAGCGACCGGGACCGAAGCTACGAGCAGTACTTC. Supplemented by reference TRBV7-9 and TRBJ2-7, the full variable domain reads DTGVSQNPRHKITKRGQNVTFRCDPISEHNRLYWYRQTLGQGPEFLTYFQNEAQLEKSRLLSDRFSAERPKGSFSTLEIQRTEQGDSAMYLCASSDRDRSYEQYFGPGTRLTVT.

CDR3 coding DNA: TGTGCCAGCAGTTCGGCTAGGTCGGATGAGCAGTTCTTC. Its translation: CASSSARSDEQFF. The chain recombines TRBV6-5 with TRBJ2-1; the D is unclear. Trimming removed 4 bases at V and 8 bases at J, with 12 bases between. Germline values: CDR1 MNHEY, CDR2 SVGAGI. The CDR3 spans 13 residues.

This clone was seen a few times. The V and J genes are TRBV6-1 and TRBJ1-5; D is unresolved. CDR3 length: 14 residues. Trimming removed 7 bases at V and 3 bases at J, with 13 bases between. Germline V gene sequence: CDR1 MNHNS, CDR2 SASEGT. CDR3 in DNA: TGTGCCAGCAATAGGCATGTGGACAATCAGCCCCAGCATTTT. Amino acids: CASNRHVDNQPQHF.

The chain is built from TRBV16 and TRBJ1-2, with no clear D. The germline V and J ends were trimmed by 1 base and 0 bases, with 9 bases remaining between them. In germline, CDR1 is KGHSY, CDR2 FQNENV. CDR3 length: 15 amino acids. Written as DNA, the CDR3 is TGTGCCAGCAGCCAATGGGCAGATCCTAACTATGGCTACACCTTC. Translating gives CASSQWADPNYGYTF.

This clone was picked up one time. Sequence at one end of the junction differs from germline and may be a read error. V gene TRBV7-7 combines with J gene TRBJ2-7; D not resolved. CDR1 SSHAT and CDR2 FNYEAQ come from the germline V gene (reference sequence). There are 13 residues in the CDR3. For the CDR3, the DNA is TGTGCTAGCAGCTTATCCCAGAGCTACGAGCAGTACTTC. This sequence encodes CASSLSQSYEQYF.

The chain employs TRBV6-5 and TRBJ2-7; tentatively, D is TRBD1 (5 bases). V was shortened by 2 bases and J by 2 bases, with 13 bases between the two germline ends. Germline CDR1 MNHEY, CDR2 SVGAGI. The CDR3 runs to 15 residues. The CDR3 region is CASSYSQGITYEQYF. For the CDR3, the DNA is TGTGCCAGCAGTTACAGCCAGGGCATTACCTACGAGCAGTACTTC.

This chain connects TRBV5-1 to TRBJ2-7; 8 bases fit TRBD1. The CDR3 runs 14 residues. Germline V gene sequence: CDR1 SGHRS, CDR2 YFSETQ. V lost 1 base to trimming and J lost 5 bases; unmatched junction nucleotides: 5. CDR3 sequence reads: CASSLSGGSDEQYF. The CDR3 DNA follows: TGCGCCAGCAGCTTGTCAGGGGGCTCGGACGAGCAGTACTTC.

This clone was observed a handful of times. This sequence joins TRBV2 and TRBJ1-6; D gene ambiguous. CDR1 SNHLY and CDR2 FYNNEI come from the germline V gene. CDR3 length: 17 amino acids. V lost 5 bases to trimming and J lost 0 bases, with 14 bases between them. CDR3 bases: TGTGCCAGCAGTCTGTTTGGAGGGAGCTCCTATAATTCACCCCTCCACTTT. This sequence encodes CASSLFGGSSYNSPLHF.

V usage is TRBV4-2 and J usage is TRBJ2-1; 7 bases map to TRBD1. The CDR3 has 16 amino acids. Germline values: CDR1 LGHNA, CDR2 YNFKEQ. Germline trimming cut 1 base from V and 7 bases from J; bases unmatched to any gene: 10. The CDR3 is CASSQVGGPGTNEQFF. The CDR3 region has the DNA TGTGCCAGCAGCCAAGTAGGGGGCCCTGGCACTAATGAGCAGTTCTTC.

The CDR3: CASSLGAGNRVYGYTF. CDR3 in DNA: TGTGCCAGCAGCTTGGGTGCCGGGAATCGTGTCTATGGCTACACCTTC. The gene calls are TRBV5-6 and TRBJ1-2; no clear D. Trimming removed 0 bases from V and 4 bases from J, with 16 bases in between. The CDR3 loop spans 16 amino acids. The germline gives CDR1 SGHDT, CDR2 YYEEEE.

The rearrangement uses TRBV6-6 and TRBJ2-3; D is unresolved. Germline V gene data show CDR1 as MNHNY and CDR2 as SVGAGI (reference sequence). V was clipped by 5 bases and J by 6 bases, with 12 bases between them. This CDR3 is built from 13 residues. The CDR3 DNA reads TGTGCCAGCAGTCCCCCCCCTCGGGATACGCAGTATTTT. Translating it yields CASSPPPRDTQYF.

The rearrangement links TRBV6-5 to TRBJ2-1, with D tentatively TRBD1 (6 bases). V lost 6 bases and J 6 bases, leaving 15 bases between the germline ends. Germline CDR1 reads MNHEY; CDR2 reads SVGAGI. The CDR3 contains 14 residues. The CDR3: CASSPQGSFNEQFF. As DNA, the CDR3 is TGTGCCAGCAGCCCCCAGGGGAGTTTCAATGAGCAGTTCTTC.

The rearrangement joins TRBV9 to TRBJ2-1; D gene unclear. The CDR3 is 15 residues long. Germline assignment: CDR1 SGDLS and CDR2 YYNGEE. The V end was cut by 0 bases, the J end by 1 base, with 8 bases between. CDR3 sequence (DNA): TGTGCCAGCAGCGTAGTGACGACTTCCTACAATGAGCAGTTCTTC. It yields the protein CASSVVTTSYNEQFF.